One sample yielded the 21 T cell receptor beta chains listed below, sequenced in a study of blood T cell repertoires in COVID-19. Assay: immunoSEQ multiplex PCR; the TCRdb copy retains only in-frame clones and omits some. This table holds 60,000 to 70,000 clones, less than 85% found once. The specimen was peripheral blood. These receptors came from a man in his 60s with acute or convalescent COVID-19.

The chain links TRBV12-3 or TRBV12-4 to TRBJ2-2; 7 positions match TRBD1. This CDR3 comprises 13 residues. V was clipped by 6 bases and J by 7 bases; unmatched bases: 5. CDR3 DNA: TGTGCCAGCAGCCAAGGACAGGTCGGGGAGCTGTTTTTT. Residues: CASSQGQVGELFF.

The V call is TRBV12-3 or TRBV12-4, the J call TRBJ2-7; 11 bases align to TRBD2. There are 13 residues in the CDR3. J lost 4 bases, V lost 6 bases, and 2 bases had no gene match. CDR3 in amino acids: CASRTSGGYEQYF. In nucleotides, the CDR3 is TGTGCCAGCAGAACTAGCGGGGGATACGAGCAGTACTTC.

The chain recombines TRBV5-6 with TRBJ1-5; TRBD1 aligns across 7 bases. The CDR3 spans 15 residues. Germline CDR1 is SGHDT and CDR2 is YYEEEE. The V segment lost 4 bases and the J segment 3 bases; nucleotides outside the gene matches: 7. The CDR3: CASSNRDRFNQPQHF. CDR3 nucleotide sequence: TGTGCCAGCAGCAACCGGGACAGATTCAATCAGCCCCAGCATTTT.

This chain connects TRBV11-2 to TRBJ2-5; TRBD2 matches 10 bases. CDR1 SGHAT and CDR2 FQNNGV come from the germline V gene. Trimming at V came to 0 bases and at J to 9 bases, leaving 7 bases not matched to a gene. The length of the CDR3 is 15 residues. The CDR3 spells CASSLDQIAGGAQYF. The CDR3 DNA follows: TGTGCCAGCAGCTTAGATCAGATAGCGGGGGGAGCCCAGTACTTC.

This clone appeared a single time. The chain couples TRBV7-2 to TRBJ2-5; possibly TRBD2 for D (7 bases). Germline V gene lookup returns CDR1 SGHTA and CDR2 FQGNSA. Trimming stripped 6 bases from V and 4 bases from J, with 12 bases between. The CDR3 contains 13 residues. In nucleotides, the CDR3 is TGTGCCAGCAGAGGGGGGGCCCGAGAGACCCAGTACTTC. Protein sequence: CASRGGARETQYF.

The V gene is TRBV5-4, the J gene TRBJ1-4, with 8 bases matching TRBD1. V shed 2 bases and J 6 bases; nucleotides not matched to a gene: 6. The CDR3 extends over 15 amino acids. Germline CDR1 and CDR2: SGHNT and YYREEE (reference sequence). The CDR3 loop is CASSLRAGGDEKLFF. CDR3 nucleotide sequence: TGTGCCAGCAGCTTACGAGCAGGGGGCGATGAAAAACTGTTTTTT. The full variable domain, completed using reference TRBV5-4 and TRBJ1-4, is ETGVTQSPTHLIKTRGQQVTLRCSSQSGHNTVSWYQQALGQGPQFIFQYYREEENGRGNFPPRFSGLQFPNYSSELNVNALELDDSALYLCASSLRAGGDEKLFFGSGTQLSVL.

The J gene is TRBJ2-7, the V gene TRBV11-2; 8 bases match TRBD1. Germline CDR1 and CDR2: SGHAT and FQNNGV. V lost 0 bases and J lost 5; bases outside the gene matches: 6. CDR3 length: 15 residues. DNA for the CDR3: TGTGCCAGCAGCTTAGATACAGGGGGTATCCACGAGCAGTACTTC. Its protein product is CASSLDTGGIHEQYF.

The CDR3 sequence: CASSALPGSIQPQHF. CDR3 DNA sequence: TGTGCCAGCAGCGCCCTCCCCGGGAGTATTCAGCCCCAGCATTTT. The V gene is TRBV27, the J gene TRBJ1-5; no firm D call. V was clipped by 6 bases and J by 6 bases, with 18 bases between them. This CDR3 contains 15 residues. Germline loops: CDR1 MNHEY, CDR2 SMNVEV (reference sequence).

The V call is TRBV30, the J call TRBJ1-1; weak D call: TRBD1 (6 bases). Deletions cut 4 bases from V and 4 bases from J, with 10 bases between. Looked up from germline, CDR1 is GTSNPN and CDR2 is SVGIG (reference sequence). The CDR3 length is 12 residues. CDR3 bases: TGTGCCTGGACAACAGGGACCACTGAAGCTTTCTTT. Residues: CAWTTGTTEAFF. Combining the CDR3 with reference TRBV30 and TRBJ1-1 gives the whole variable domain SQTIHQWPATLVQPVGSPLSLECTVEGTSNPNLYWYRQAAGRGLQLLFYSVGIGQISSEVPQNLSASRPQDRQFILSSKKLLLSDSGFYLCAWTTGTTEAFFGQGTRLTVV.

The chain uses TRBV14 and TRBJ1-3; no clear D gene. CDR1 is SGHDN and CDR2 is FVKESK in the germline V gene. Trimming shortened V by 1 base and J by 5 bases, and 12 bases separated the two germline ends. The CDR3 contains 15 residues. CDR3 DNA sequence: TGTGCCAGCAGCCAAGCAAGCTCTCTCAGAAACACCATATATTTT. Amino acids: CASSQASSLRNTIYF. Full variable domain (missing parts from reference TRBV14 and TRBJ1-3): EAGVTQFPSHSVIEKGQTVTLRCDPISGHDNLYWYRRVMGKEIKFLLHFVKESKQDESGMPNNRFLAERTGGTYSTLKVQPAELEDSGVYFCASSQASSLRNTIYFGEGSWLTVV.

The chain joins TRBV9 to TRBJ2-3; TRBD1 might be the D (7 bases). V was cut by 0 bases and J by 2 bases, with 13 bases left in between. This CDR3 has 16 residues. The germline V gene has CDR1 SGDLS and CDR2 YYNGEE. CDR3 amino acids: CASSVVEGQHTDTQYF. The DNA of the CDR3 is TGTGCCAGCAGCGTAGTGGAGGGACAGCACACAGATACGCAGTATTTT.

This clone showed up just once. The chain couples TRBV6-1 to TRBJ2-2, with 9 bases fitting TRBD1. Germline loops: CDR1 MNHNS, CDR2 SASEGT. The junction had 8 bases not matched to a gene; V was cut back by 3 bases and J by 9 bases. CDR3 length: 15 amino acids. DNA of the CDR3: TGTGCCAGCAGTGATCCGGGACAGGGTGACCGGGAGCTGTTTTTT. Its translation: CASSDPGQGDRELFF.

CDR3 nucleotides: TGTGCCAGCAGTTACTCAGCGGGGGCTTCGGATACGCAGTATTTT. As protein: CASSYSAGASDTQYF. The rearrangement links TRBV6-5 to TRBJ2-3; 8 bases line up with TRBD2. Germline CDR1 MNHEY, CDR2 SVGAGI. The CDR3 runs to 15 residues. Trimming at V came to 0 bases and at J to 6 bases, leaving 5 bases not matched to a gene.

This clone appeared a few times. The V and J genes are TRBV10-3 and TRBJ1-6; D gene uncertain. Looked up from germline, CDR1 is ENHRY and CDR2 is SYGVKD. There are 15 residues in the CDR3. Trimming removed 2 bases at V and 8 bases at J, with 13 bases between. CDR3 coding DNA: TGTGCCATCAGTGAGATAGGAGGGAGGGATTCACCCCTCCACTTT. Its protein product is CAISEIGGRDSPLHF.

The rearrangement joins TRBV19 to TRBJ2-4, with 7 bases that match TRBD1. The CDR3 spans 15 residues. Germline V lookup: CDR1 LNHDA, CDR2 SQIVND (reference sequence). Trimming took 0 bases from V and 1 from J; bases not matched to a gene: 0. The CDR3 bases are TGTGCCAGTAGTATAGAGACAGGGGCCAAAAACATTCAGTACTTC. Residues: CASSIETGAKNIQYF.

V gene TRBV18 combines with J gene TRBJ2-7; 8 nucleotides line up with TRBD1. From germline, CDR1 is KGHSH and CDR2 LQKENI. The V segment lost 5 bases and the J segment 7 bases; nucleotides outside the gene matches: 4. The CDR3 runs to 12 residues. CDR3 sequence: CASSANRGEQYV. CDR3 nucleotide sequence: TGTGCCAGCTCAGCCAACAGGGGGGAGCAGTACGTC.

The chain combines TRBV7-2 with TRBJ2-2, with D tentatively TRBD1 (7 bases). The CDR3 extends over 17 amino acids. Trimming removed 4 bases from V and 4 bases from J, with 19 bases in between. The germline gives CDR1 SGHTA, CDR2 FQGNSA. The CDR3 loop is CASSSMTGRRPTGELFF. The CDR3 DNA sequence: TGTGCCAGCAGCTCAATGACAGGGAGGAGACCCACCGGGGAGCTGTTTTTT.

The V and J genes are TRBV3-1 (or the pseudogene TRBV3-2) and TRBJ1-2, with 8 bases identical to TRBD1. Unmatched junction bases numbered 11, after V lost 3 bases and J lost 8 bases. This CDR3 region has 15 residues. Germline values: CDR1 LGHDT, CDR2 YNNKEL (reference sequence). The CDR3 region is CASSQQGAAVLGYTF. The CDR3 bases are TGTGCCAGCAGCCAGCAGGGGGCGGCCGTCTTGGGCTACACCTTC.

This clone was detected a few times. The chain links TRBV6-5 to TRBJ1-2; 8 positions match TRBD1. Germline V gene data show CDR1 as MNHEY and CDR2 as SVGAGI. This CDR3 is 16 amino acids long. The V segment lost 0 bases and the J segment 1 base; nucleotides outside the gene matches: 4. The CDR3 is CASSYSGTGSNYGYTF. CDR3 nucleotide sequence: TGTGCCAGCAGTTACTCAGGGACAGGAAGTAACTATGGCTACACCTTC.

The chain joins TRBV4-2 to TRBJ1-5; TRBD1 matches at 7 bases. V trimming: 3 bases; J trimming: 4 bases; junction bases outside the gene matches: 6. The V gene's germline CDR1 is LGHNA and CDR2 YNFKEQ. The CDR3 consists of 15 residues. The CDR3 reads CASSQPGTDNQPQHF. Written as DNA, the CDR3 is TGTGCCAGCAGCCAGCCCGGGACAGATAATCAGCCCCAGCATTTT.

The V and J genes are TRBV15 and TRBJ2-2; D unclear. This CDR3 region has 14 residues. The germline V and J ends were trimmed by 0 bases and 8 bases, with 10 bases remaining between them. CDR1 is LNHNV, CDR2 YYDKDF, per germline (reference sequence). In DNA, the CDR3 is TGTGCCACCAGCAGAGATATGGGCTTGGGGGAGCTGTTTTTT. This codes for CATSRDMGLGELFF.